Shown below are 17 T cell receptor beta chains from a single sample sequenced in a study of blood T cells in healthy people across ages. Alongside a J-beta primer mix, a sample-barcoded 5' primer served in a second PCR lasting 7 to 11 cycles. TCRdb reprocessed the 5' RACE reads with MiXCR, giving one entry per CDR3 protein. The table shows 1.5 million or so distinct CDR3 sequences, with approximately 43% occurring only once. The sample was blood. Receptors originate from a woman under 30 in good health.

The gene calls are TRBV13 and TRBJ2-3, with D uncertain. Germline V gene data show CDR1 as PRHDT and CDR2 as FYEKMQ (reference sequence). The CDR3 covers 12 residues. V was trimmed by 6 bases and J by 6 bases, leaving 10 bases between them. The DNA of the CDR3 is TGTGCCAGCAGTCTTAGCATCGATACGCAGTATTTT. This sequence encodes CASSLSIDTQYF. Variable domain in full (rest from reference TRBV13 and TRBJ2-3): AAGVIQSPRHLIKEKRETATLKCYPIPRHDTVYWYQQGPGQDPQFLISFYEKMQSDKGSIPDRFSAQQFSDYHSELNMSSLELGDSALYFCASSLSIDTQYFGPGTRLTVL.

Here the CDR3 reads CATKYLAGQGINEQFF. The CDR3 DNA reads TGTGCCACCAAATACCTGGCGGGACAGGGGATCAATGAGCAGTTCTTC. The rearrangement links TRBV15 to TRBJ2-1; 10 bases are shared with TRBD1. CDR1 and CDR2 from the germline V gene are LNHNV and YYDKDF (reference sequence). Germline trimming cut 7 bases from V and 6 bases from J; bases unmatched to any gene: 12. The CDR3 extends over 16 amino acids.

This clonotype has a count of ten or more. DNA of the CDR3: TGTGCCAGCAGTTTAACTGAATCCTACGAGCAGTACTTC. Its protein is CASSLTESYEQYF. The rearrangement uses TRBV27 and TRBJ2-7; D unresolved. Trimming shortened V by 2 bases and J by 1 base, and 6 bases separated the two germline ends. This CDR3 has 13 amino acids. Germline V gene data show CDR1 as MNHEY and CDR2 as SMNVEV (reference sequence).

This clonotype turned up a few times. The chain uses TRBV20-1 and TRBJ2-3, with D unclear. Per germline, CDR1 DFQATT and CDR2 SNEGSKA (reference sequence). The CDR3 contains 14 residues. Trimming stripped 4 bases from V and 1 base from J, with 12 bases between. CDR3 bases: TGCAGTGCTACCACTCCCCCTGGCACAGATACGCAGTATTTT. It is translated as CSATTPPGTDTQYF.

The CDR3 loop is CASSLDADRAETQFF. The CDR3 DNA follows: TGTGCCAGCAGCTTAGACGCGGACAGGGCTGAGACCCAGTTCTTC. J is TRBJ2-1 and V is TRBV7-9, with TRBD1 matching 8 bases. After removal of 1 base from V and 13 bases from J, the junction contained 12 bases not matched to a gene. The length of the CDR3 is 15 residues. Germline CDR1 and CDR2: SEHNR and FQNEAQ (reference sequence).

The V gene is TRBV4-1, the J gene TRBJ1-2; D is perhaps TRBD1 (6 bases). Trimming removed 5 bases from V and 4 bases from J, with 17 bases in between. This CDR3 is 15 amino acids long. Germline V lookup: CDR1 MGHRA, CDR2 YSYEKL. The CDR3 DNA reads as TGCGCCAGCAGCGAAGGGGGACTTGCGACCTATGGCTACACCTTC. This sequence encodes CASSEGGLATYGYTF.

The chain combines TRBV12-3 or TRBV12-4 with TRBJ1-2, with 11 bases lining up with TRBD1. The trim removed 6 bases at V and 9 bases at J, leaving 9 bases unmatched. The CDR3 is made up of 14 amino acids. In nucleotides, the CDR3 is TGTGCCAGCAGATCTAGTGGACAGGGGGCAAGCTACACCTTC. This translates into CASRSSGQGASYTF.

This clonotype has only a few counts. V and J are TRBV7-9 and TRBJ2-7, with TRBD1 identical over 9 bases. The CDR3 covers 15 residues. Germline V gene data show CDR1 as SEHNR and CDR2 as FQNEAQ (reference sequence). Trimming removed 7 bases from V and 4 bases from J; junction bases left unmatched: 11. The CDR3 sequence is CASTNPGTGLYEQYF. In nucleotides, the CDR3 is TGTGCCAGCACCAACCCCGGGACAGGGTTGTACGAGCAGTACTTC.

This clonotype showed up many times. CDR3 coding DNA: TGCGCCAGCAGCTTGGTAGCGGGGAATGATTTTAATGAGCAGTTCTTC. Protein product: CASSLVAGNDFNEQFF. The rearrangement links TRBV5-1 to TRBJ2-1, with 8 bases fitting TRBD2. The V segment lost 0 bases and the J segment 7 bases; nucleotides outside the gene matches: 9. The CDR3 sequence is 16 residues long. Germline-derived CDR1 and CDR2 are SGHRS and YFSETQ.

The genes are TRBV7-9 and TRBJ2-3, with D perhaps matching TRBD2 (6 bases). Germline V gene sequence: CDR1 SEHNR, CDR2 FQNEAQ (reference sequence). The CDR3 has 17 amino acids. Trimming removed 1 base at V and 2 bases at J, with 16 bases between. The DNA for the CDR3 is TGTGCCAGCAGCTTAGTGGGGGGAAGATTTATCACAGATACGCAGTATTTT. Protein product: CASSLVGGRFITDTQYF.

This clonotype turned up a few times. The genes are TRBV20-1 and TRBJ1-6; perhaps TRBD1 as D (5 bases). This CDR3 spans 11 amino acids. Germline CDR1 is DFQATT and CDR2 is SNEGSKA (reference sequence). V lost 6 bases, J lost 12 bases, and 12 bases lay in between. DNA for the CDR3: TGCAGTGCGGGGCTCGTAAAACCCCTCCACTTT. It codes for CSAGLVKPLHF.

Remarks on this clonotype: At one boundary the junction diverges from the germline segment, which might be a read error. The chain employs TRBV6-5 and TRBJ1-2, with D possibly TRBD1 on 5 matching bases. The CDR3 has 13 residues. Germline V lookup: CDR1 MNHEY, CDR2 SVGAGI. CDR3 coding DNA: TGTGCCGGCAGTTACGCAGGGTGGATAGGCTACACCTTC. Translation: CAGSYAGWIGYTF.

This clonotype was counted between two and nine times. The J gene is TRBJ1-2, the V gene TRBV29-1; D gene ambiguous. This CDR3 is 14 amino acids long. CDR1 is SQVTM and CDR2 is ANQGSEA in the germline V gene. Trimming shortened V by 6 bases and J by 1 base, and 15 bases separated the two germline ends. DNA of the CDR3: TGCAGCGTCCTAAGCGGAGGGATTAACTATGGCTACACCTTC. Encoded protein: CSVLSGGINYGYTF.

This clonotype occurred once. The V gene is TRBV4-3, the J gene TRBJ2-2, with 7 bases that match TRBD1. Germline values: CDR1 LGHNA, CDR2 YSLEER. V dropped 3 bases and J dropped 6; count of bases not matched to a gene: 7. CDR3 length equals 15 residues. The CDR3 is CASSHNRGSAGELFF. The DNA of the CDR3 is TGCGCCAGCAGCCACAACAGGGGTTCGGCCGGGGAGCTGTTTTTT.

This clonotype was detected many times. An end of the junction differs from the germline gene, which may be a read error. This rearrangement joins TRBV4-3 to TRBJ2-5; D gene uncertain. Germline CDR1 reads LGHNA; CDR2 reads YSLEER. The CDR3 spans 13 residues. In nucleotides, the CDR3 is TGTGCCAGCAGCCAAGATCTACGAGAGACCCAGTACTTC. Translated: CASSQDLRETQYF.

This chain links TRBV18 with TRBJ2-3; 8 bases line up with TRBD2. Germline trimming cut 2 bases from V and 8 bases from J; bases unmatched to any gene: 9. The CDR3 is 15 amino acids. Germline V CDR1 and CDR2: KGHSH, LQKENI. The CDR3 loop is CASSPNSAGDATQYF. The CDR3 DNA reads TGTGCCAGCTCACCAAACTCAGCGGGAGACGCTACGCAGTATTTT.

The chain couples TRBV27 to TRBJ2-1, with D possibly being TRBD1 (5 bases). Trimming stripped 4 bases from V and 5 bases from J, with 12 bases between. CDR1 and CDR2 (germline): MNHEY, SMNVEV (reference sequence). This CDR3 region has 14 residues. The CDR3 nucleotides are TGTGCCAGCAGTTACCAGGGCACACACAATGAGCAGTTCTTC. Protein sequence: CASSYQGTHNEQFF.